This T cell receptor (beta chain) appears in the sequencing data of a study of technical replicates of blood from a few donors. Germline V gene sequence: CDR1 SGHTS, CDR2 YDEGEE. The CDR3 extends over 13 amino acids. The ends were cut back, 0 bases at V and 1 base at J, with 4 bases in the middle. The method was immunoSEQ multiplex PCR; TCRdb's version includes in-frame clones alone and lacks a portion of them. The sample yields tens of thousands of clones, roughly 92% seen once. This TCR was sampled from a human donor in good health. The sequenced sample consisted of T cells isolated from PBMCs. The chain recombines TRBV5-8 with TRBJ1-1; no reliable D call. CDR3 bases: TGTGCCAGCAGCTTGGCAGGGAACACTGAAGCTTTCTTT. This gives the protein CASSLAGNTEAFF.